These T cell receptor beta chains were read from a single sample in a study of T-cell memory formation after mild COVID-19. TCRdb reprocessed the 5' RACE reads via MiXCR and lists one record per CDR3 protein. The data show roughly 120,000 distinct CDR3 sequences, about a sixth seen once. Material for sequencing was PBMCs or a T cell subset sorted from them (not recorded which). The receptors stem from an adult woman who had mild COVID-19 (a few samples of this study predate the infection). Cell type and time point are not known. Both conserved end residues are part of each CDR3. Each record gives: D gene, V gene, J gene, clone size, CDR3 DNA, CDR3 protein. A D gene is named only where the DNA matches it firmly. The size of a clone is reported for some rows only, either as once, few or many, or as a class for expanded clones.

>TRBD2|TRBV7-2|TRBJ2-5|NA
TGTGCCAGCAGCTTAATAGCGGGGGCCGCCCAAGAGACCCAGTACTTC
CASSLIAGAAQETQYF
>NA|TRBV5-1|TRBJ2-1|few
TGCGCCAGCAGCTTGATGCAGGACTCCTACAATGAGCAGTTCTTC
CASSLMQDSYNEQFF
>TRBD2|TRBV5-1|TRBJ2-1|NA
TGCGCCAGCAGCTTGGATCCAGGAGAGCTAGCGGGAGGTCCTCGACGTGGGGAGCAGTTCTTC
CASSLDPGELAGGPRRGEQFF
>NA|TRBV27|TRBJ2-5|few
TGTGCCAGCAGCTGGCAGGACGGGGAGACCCAGTACTTC
CASSWQDGETQYF
>NA|TRBV20-1|TRBJ2-1|few
TGCAGGGGGACACAGGGAAATGAGCAGTTCTTC
CRGTQGNEQFF
>NA|TRBV6-4|TRBJ1-1|few
TGTGCCAGCAGTGACTCGGGGGGCACTGAAGCTTTCTTT
CASSDSGGTEAFF
>NA|TRBV4-2|TRBJ2-5|NA
TGTGCCAGCAGAAGGGATGTCCAAGAGACCCAGTACTTC
CASRRDVQETQYF
>NA|TRBV24-1|TRBJ2-3|few
TGTGCCACCAGTGATCTCGGGGATCGGCAGGGCACAGATACGCAGTATTTT
CATSDLGDRQGTDTQYF
>TRBD2|TRBV20-1|TRBJ2-3|NA
TGCAGTGCTCCCCACCCACCTACGCTAGCGGGAGGCACAGATACGCAGTATTTT
CSAPHPPTLAGGTDTQYF
>TRBD2|TRBV6-5|TRBJ2-2|NA
TGTGCCAGCAGTCCACAACGGACGGGTTCGCGGGGGGGCCCCACCGGGGAGCTGTTTTTT
CASSPQRTGSRGGPTGELFF
>NA|TRBV5-5|TRBJ2-1|NA
TGTGCCAGCAGCTGGACCTGGGCGGCTACTGGTGAGCAGTTCTTC
CASSWTWAATGEQFF
>NA|TRBV7-6|TRBJ2-2|NA
TGTGCCAGCAGCCTAAGACTAGCGAACACCGGGGAGCTGTTTTTT
CASSLRLANTGELFF
>TRBD2|TRBV20-1|TRBJ2-3|few
TGCAGTGCCCCGATGACTAGCGGGAGAGGGGATACGCAGTATTTT
CSAPMTSGRGDTQYF
>NA|TRBV29-1|TRBJ1-2|NA
TGCAGCGTTCCTTTCCGGGGGATGGGTGGCTACACCTTC
CSVPFRGMGGYTF
>TRBD2|TRBV27|TRBJ2-7|few
TGTGCCAGCAGTCCCCTCCAGCATAGCGGGGGGGAGCAGTACTTC
CASSPLQHSGGEQYF
>NA|TRBV5-4|TRBJ2-1|NA
TGTGCCAGCAGCTTGATGGGGGGTTCGCAGTTCTTC
CASSLMGGSQFF
>NA|TRBV4-3|TRBJ1-6|NA
TGCGCCAGCAGCCGCCGACTCTGGGGTTCACCCCTCCACTTT
CASSRRLWGSPLHF
>NA|TRBV10-2|TRBJ2-5|few
TGCGCCAGCAGTCTGGGTCTGAGGGAGACCCAGTACTTC
CASSLGLRETQYF
>NA|TRBV7-2|TRBJ2-7|NA
TGTGCCAGCAGCCCAACCTTGGACTCCTACGAGCAGTACTTC
CASSPTLDSYEQYF
>TRBD2|TRBV5-1|TRBJ2-1|few
TGCGCCAGCAGCTCCGGGACTAGCGGGGATGAGCAGTTCTTC
CASSSGTSGDEQFF
>TRBD2|TRBV14|TRBJ2-3|once
TGTGCCAGCAGCCACGGCACTAGCGGGAGGGGAACAGATACGCAGTATTTT
CASSHGTSGRGTDTQYF
>NA|TRBV29-1|TRBJ2-5|NA
TGCAGAGGGGCGCACAGGAGAGGCCAAGAGACCCAGTACTTC
CRGAHRRGQETQYF
>NA|TRBV5-1|TRBJ2-7|few
TGCGCCAGCAGCTTTGAGAGGTACTACGAGCAGTACTTC
CASSFERYYEQYF
>NA|TRBV7-6|TRBJ1-1|many
TGTGCCAGCAGCCCTCACTTGATCGACACTGAAGCTTTCTTT
CASSPHLIDTEAFF
>NA|TRBV5-1|TRBJ2-7|few
TGCGCTTGTAGGGGGATCGGGGCCTACGAGCAGTACTTC
CACRGIGAYEQYF
>TRBD2|TRBV7-9|TRBJ2-1|few
TGTGCCAGCAGCTCCATTCGGGGAGGGCCTGAGCAGTTCTTC
CASSSIRGGPEQFF
>NA|TRBV11-1|TRBJ1-4|NA
TGTGCCAGCAGCTGGGGGTGGAGCACTAATGAAAAACTGTTTTTT
CASSWGWSTNEKLFF
>NA|TRBV5-1|TRBJ1-3|NA
TGCGCCAGCAGAGATCTACAGGGCGTTGGAAACACCATATATTTT
CASRDLQGVGNTIYF
>TRBD2|TRBV12-3/TRBV12-4|TRBJ2-7|few
TGTGCCAGCAGCTACTCGGGGGGGACCCGGGTCGAGCAGTACTTC
CASSYSGGTRVEQYF
>TRBD1|TRBV7-2|TRBJ1-1|NA
TGTGCCAGCAGCAAGACAGGGCTGAACACTGAAGCTTTCTTT
CASSKTGLNTEAFF
>NA|TRBV7-2|TRBJ1-1|many
TGTGCCAGCAGCCTACGTGGGGTAAGGACTGAAGCTTTCTTT
CASSLRGVRTEAFF
>NA|TRBV20-1|TRBJ2-1|NA
TGCAGTGCTATTCCCCGGTTTGACGGGAGTGTCTACAATGAGCAGTTCTTC
CSAIPRFDGSVYNEQFF
>NA|TRBV6-6|TRBJ1-5|NA
TGTGCCAGCGGTACGTTTATAAAAAATCAGCCCCAGCATTTT
CASGTFIKNQPQHF
>NA|TRBV12-3/TRBV12-4|TRBJ1-1|few
TGTGCCAGCAGTCGTCCCCCGGGCACTGAAGCTTTCTTT
CASSRPPGTEAFF
>TRBD1|TRBV6-6|TRBJ2-7|few
TGTGCCAGCAGTTCCATAGACAGGGGCTACGAGCAGTACTTC
CASSSIDRGYEQYF
>NA|TRBV5-1|TRBJ2-3|few
TGCGCCAGCAGCTTGTTAGCAATGGGAGATACGCAGTATTTT
CASSLLAMGDTQYF
>NA|TRBV27|TRBJ2-1|NA
TGTGCCAGCAGTTTATACGAGGGCTCCTACAATGAGCAGTTCTTC
CASSLYEGSYNEQFF
>TRBD1|TRBV5-1|TRBJ2-5|few
TGCGCCAGCAGCATGGGGACAGCCGCGTACCAAGAGACCCAGTACTTC
CASSMGTAAYQETQYF
>NA|TRBV5-1|TRBJ2-7|NA
TGCGCCAGCAGCAAGCATTCGGGTGCCTCGGTCGACGAGCAGTACTTC
CASSKHSGASVDEQYF
>NA|TRBV7-8|TRBJ2-1|few
TGTGCCAGCAGCTACCGGCAAGATGCAGAGCAGTTCTTC
CASSYRQDAEQFF